This TCR beta chain originates from a study of CD8 T cells in ankylosing spondylitis. TCRdb reprocessed the 5' RACE reads with MiXCR, giving one entry per CDR3 protein. The table has some 39,000 distinct CDR3 sequences, 11% seen once; the top ten hold around 20%. Study-level findings and limits: Significant enrichment of disease-linked clones was reportedly seen in matched ankylosing spondylitis synovial fluid.

V shed 1 base and J shed 1 base, with 8 bases lying between them. This CDR3 contains 14 residues. CDR1 is MGHRA, CDR2 YSYEKL, per germline. Concerning this clonotype: What it recognizes is unknown.

Sequencing was carried out using synovial fluid, either unsorted or a sorted T cell fraction (not recorded which). The receptor comes from a male donor with ankylosing spondylitis. V and J are TRBV4-1 and TRBJ2-7; no definite D call. The chain's CDR3 is CASSQGQESYEQYF. The CDR3 nucleotides are TGCGCCAGCAGCCAAGGGCAAGAGTCCTACGAGCAGTACTTC.